Listed below are T cell receptor beta chains from one sample, sequenced in a study of Ad26.COV2.S vaccination and SARS-CoV-2 variants. The protocol was immunoSEQ multiplex PCR, while the TCRdb copy is restricted to in-frame clones and leaves out a portion. The sample has about 330,000 clones; roughly nine tenths are singletons. The sequencing here drew on peripheral blood, taken in a trial of Ad26.COV2.S vaccine versus placebo. All receptors come from a person aged 18 to 59 who received the Ad26.COV2.S COVID-19 vaccine or a placebo. CDR3s include the opening cysteine and the closing phenylalanine or tryptophan. The D gene is left open where the match is weak. Clone size is not always given. Where it is, it says once, few, many or a class for expanded clones.

>NA|TRBJ1-1|TRBV6-1|NA
CASSEVSVSPRTEAFF
TGTGCCAGCAGTGAAGTAAGCGTTAGTCCTCGGACTGAAGCTTTCTTT
>TRBD1|TRBJ1-1|TRBV6-2/TRBV6-3|NA
CASSWTHGTDNTEAFF
TGTGCCAGCAGTTGGACGCATGGGACAGACAACACTGAAGCTTTCTTT
>NA|TRBJ2-2|TRBV27|NA
CASSFHPGGNGELFF
TGTGCCAGCAGTTTCCACCCTGGCGGAAACGGGGAGCTGTTTTTT
>TRBD1|TRBJ2-7|TRBV27|NA
CASSSKQSNSGQREGEQYF
TGTGCCAGCAGTTCGAAACAATCGAACTCGGGACAGAGAGAAGGGGAGCAGTACTTC
>NA|TRBJ1-2|TRBV2|NA
CASSEDTPGYTF
TGTGCCAGCAGTGAGGACACTCCTGGCTACACCTTC
>NA|TRBJ2-7|TRBV5-1|NA
CASSLAGTYSYEQYF
TGCGCCAGCAGCTTGGCAGGGACCTACTCGTACGAGCAGTACTTC
>NA|TRBJ2-5|TRBV12-3/TRBV12-4|NA
CASSNGATETQYF
TGTGCCAGCAGTAACGGGGCTACCGAGACCCAGTACTTC
>NA|TRBJ1-2|TRBV18|NA
CASSPQLTEDYGYTF
TGTGCCAGCTCACCCCAGTTGACCGAAGACTATGGCTACACCTTC
>NA|TRBJ1-1|TRBV12-3/TRBV12-4|NA
CASSPLDRPQAFF
TGTGCCAGCAGTCCTCTTGACAGACCTCAAGCTTTCTTT
>TRBD2|TRBJ2-7|TRBV7-2|NA
CASEMGGGPYEQYF
TGTGCCAGCGAAATGGGGGGGGGACCCTACGAGCAGTACTTC
>NA|TRBJ1-1|TRBV7-2|NA
CASSLAGFEAFF
TGTGCCAGCAGCTTAGCAGGGTTTGAAGCTTTCTTT
>NA|TRBJ1-5|TRBV18|NA
CASSPPGLYSNQPQHF
TGTGCCAGCTCACCTCCAGGGCTCTATAGCAATCAGCCCCAGCATTTT
>NA|TRBJ2-2|TRBV11-1|NA
CASSLVGHIHTGELFF
TGTGCCAGCAGCTTAGTGGGTCACATACACACCGGGGAGCTGTTTTTT
>TRBD1|TRBJ1-1|TRBV6-5|once
CASRGTGGNTEAFF
TGTGCCAGCAGGGGGACAGGGGGGAACACTGAAGCTTTCTTT
>TRBD2|TRBJ2-5|TRBV18|NA
CASSPGTSGGETQYF
TGTGCCAGCTCACCAGGGACTAGCGGAGGAGAGACCCAGTACTTC
>TRBD1|TRBJ2-3|TRBV11-3|NA
CASSPTGGFTDTQYF
TGTGCCAGCAGCCCCACAGGGGGTTTCACAGATACGCAGTATTTT
>NA|TRBJ1-4|TRBV7-9|once
CASSRIQEGDEKLFF
TGTGCCAGCAGCCGTATTCAGGAGGGTGACGAAAAACTGTTTTTT
>NA|TRBJ1-5|TRBV2|few
CASSVGGPQHF
TGTGCCAGCAGTGTAGGGGGGCCCCAGCATTTT
>NA|TRBJ1-3|TRBV7-2|once
CASSLAAGAGNTIYF
TGTGCCAGCAGCTTAGCCGCTGGGGCTGGAAACACCATATATTTT
>NA|TRBJ1-5|TRBV19|NA
CASIAPGPGNQPQHF
TGTGCCAGTATCGCCCCCGGACCGGGGAATCAGCCCCAGCATTTT
>NA|TRBJ1-3|TRBV10-3|NA
CAIRSVSGNTIYF
TGTGCCATCAGGTCAGTCTCTGGAAACACCATATATTTT
>TRBD1|TRBJ2-3|TRBV5-8|NA
CASSLSSGTGEKYF
TGTGCCAGCAGCTTGAGTTCCGGGACAGGAGAAAAATATTTT
>NA|TRBJ1-4|TRBV27|once
CASSLRGGSGEKLFF
TGTGCCAGCAGTTTACGGGGAGGTAGTGGGGAAAAACTGTTTTTT
>NA|TRBJ1-1|TRBV27|NA
CASSLLAPRNTEAFF
TGTGCCAGCAGTTTATTAGCCCCGAGGAACACTGAAGCTTTCTTT
>NA|TRBJ2-1|TRBV13|NA
CASSLWGAEQFF
TGTGCCAGCAGCTTATGGGGAGCTGAGCAGTTCTTC
>NA|TRBJ1-2|TRBV2|NA
CASSAGPYGYTF
TGTGCCAGCAGTGCAGGGCCCTATGGCTACACCTTC
>NA|TRBJ1-1|TRBV5-1|NA
CASSYQVDTEAFF
TGCGCCAGCAGCTATCAGGTGGACACTGAAGCTTTCTTT
>NA|TRBJ1-2|TRBV10-2|NA
CASSDPRAGDYGYTF
TGCGCCAGCAGTGACCCCCGGGCAGGGGACTATGGCTACACCTTC
>TRBD2|TRBJ2-2|TRBV7-2|NA
CASSRAGGSNTGELFF
TGTGCCAGCAGCCGGGCGGGCGGGAGTAATACCGGGGAGCTGTTTTTT